The 27 T cell receptor beta chains in this list originate from one sample, sequenced in a study of blood T cell repertoires in COVID-19. Libraries were prepared by immunoSEQ multiplex PCR; TCRdb keeps only in-frame clonotypes and omits some of them. The sample lists around 470,000 clones; 80% to 90% were seen once. The specimen sequenced was peripheral blood. The source of these receptors is a man younger than 35 with COVID-19, enrolled during active disease.

The rearrangement joins TRBV10-1 to TRBJ2-1, with D unclear. The CDR3 contains 11 residues. Trimming pared 3 bases from V and 7 bases from J, leaving 4 bases between. Germline assignment: CDR1 WNHNN and CDR2 SYGVQD (reference sequence). The CDR3: CASSERNEQFF. The CDR3 DNA sequence: TGCGCCAGCAGTGAACGGAATGAGCAGTTCTTC.

The chain carries TRBV20-1 and TRBJ2-4; TRBD2 aligns across 8 bases. The V segment lost 3 bases and the J segment 3 bases; nucleotides outside the gene matches: 7. CDR3 length equals 15 residues. CDR1 is DFQATT, CDR2 SNEGSKA, per germline (reference sequence). The CDR3 loop is CSASRLAGDKNIQYF. The CDR3 DNA follows: TGCAGTGCTAGTAGGCTAGCGGGTGACAAAAACATTCAGTACTTC.

The genes are TRBV2 and TRBJ2-3; D is perhaps TRBD2 (6 bases). The V end lost 9 bases, the J end lost 2 bases, and 18 bases lay between the germline ends. This CDR3 contains 15 residues. In germline, CDR1 is SNHLY, CDR2 FYNNEI. CDR3 bases: TGTGCCAGTCGGATCCGGGACTTAAACACAGATACGCAGTATTTT. Amino acid sequence: CASRIRDLNTDTQYF.

V gene TRBV5-6 combines with J gene TRBJ1-2, with D unclear. Trimming removed 0 bases from V and 1 base from J, with 4 bases in between. There are 13 residues in the CDR3. Germline-derived CDR1 and CDR2 are SGHDT and YYEEEE. The CDR3 loop is CASSLGINYGYTF. The CDR3 DNA reads as TGTGCCAGCAGCTTGGGTATTAACTATGGCTACACCTTC.

The chain is built from TRBV5-6 and TRBJ2-7, with D possibly matching TRBD1 (5 bases). CDR1 is SGHDT, CDR2 YYEEEE, per germline. There are 13 residues in the CDR3. Trimming pared 4 bases from V and 7 bases from J, leaving 15 bases between. The CDR3 region has the DNA TGTGCCAGCAGCCCGGTAGGGGCGGTTGAGCAGTACTTC. It yields the protein CASSPVGAVEQYF. Using reference TRBV5-6 and TRBJ2-7 for the parts outside the CDR3, the full variable domain is DAGVTQSPTHLIKTRGQQVTLRCSPKSGHDTVSWYQQALGQGPQFIFQYYEEEERQRGNFPDRFSGHQFPNYSSELNVNALLLGDSALYLCASSPVGAVEQYFGPGTRLTVT.

The V and J genes are TRBV12-3 or TRBV12-4 and TRBJ2-2; D uncertain. V dropped 6 bases and J dropped 5 bases, with 10 bases sitting between them. The CDR3 is 13 residues long. The CDR3 protein is CASSPRGTGELFF. CDR3 in DNA: TGTGCCAGCAGCCCCCGCGGTACCGGGGAGCTGTTTTTT.

V usage is TRBV5-1 and J usage is TRBJ2-1; 7 nucleotides agree with TRBD2. Germline V CDR1 and CDR2: SGHRS, YFSETQ. This CDR3 contains 14 residues. J gave up 7 bases and V 1 base, and 5 bases lay outside the gene matches. The CDR3 DNA sequence: TGCGCCAGCAGCTTGACGGGAGGCATAAATGAGCAGTTCTTC. Translated: CASSLTGGINEQFF.

The chain combines TRBV6-5 with TRBJ2-3; a possible D gene is TRBD1 (5 bases). V was trimmed by 8 bases and J by 9 bases, leaving 18 bases between them. CDR3 length equals 13 residues. Germline-derived CDR1 and CDR2 are MNHEY and SVGAGI. CDR3: CASSVGPQETQYF. In DNA form, the CDR3 reads TGTGCCAGCTCAGTGGGGCCCCAGGAGACGCAGTATTTT.

The table lists this clone with a count of one. This sequence joins TRBV27 and TRBJ2-1; 10 positions match TRBD2. The germline gives CDR1 MNHEY, CDR2 SMNVEV (reference sequence). The junction had 16 bases not matched to a gene; V was cut back by 3 bases and J by 5 bases. The CDR3 spans 19 residues. CDR3 sequence (DNA): TGTGCCAGCAGTTTGAGGGCGTCGGCTAGCGGGAGTGTGGACAATGAGCAGTTCTTC. Protein product: CASSLRASASGSVDNEQFF.

This sequence joins TRBV13 and TRBJ2-1; 13 bases line up with TRBD2. Germline loops: CDR1 PRHDT, CDR2 FYEKMQ (reference sequence). The junction had 16 bases not matched to a gene; V was cut back by 5 bases and J by 6 bases. CDR3 length: 19 amino acids. The CDR3 DNA reads as TGTGCCAGCAGCCATGCCGGGACAGGGGGACTAGCGGGAATCAATGAGCAGTTCTTC. It specifies CASSHAGTGGLAGINEQFF.

The gene calls are TRBV7-9 and TRBJ1-1, with D perhaps TRBD1 (6 bases). The germline V gene encodes CDR1 SEHNR and CDR2 FQNEAQ (reference sequence). V gave up 1 base and J gave up 1 base, with 10 bases separating them. The CDR3 covers 15 residues. CDR3 DNA sequence: TGTGCCAGCAGCTTAGGTCCACAGGGGAACACTGAAGCTTTCTTT. Its protein is CASSLGPQGNTEAFF. Combining the CDR3 with reference TRBV7-9 and TRBJ1-1 gives the whole variable domain DTGVSQNPRHKITKRGQNVTFRCDPISEHNRLYWYRQTLGQGPEFLTYFQNEAQLEKSRLLSDRFSAERPKGSFSTLEIQRTEQGDSAMYLCASSLGPQGNTEAFFGQGTRLTVV.

The gene calls are TRBV5-8 and TRBJ2-1, with 8 bases aligning to TRBD2. The V gene's germline CDR1 is SGHTS and CDR2 YDEGEE. V lost 2 bases and J lost 7; bases outside the gene matches: 8. This CDR3 comprises 15 residues. The CDR3 nucleotides read TGTGCCAGCAGCTTCTTTTTAGCGGGGTCAAATGAGCAGTTCTTC. It encodes CASSFFLAGSNEQFF.

This clone occurred once. The chain is built from TRBV7-2 and TRBJ2-2; D is perhaps TRBD2 (5 bases). This CDR3 is 18 amino acids long. The germline V gene encodes CDR1 SGHTA and CDR2 FQGNSA. Trimming took 5 bases from V and 3 from J, leaving 22 bases between them. Written as DNA, the CDR3 is TGTGCCAGCAGCCCCCGGTATGGGCTAGCTCTCGACACCGGGGAGCTGTTTTTT. Amino acids: CASSPRYGLALDTGELFF.

This rearrangement joins TRBV18 to TRBJ2-5, with TRBD1 identical over 8 bases. The V and J ends lost 1 base and 3 bases, in that order; junction bases with no gene match: 7. Per germline, CDR1 KGHSH and CDR2 LQKENI. This CDR3 is 16 amino acids long. CDR3 DNA sequence: TGTGCCAGCTCACCACGGACAGGGTTAATAGAAGAGACCCAGTACTTC. Amino acids: CASSPRTGLIEETQYF.

V usage is TRBV13 and J usage is TRBJ2-7, with D possibly TRBD1 on 6 matching bases. Trimming left V 4 bases short and J 2 bases short, with 12 bases between. Germline V lookup: CDR1 PRHDT, CDR2 FYEKMQ (reference sequence). The CDR3 covers 14 residues. CDR3 sequence reads: CASSSRQATYEQYF. The CDR3 bases are TGTGCCAGCAGCTCCCGACAGGCTACCTACGAGCAGTACTTC.

The chain links TRBV12-5 to TRBJ2-7; TRBD1 might be the D (6 bases). Trimming removed 5 bases at V and 3 bases at J, with 17 bases between. The length of the CDR3 is 15 residues. Looked up from germline, CDR1 is LGHNT and CDR2 is FRNRAP. This chain's CDR3 is CASGAYRDIGYEQYF. The CDR3 DNA is TGTGCTAGTGGTGCATACCGGGACATAGGCTACGAGCAGTACTTC.

The J gene is TRBJ2-7, the V gene TRBV11-2, with a weak D call TRBD1 (5 bases). The CDR3 has 15 residues. Between the trimmed V and J ends, which lost 5 bases and 4 bases, there was a span of 18 bases. CDR1 and CDR2 from the germline V gene are SGHAT and FQNNGV. The CDR3 DNA reads as TGTGCCAGCAGCCCGGTGGGCAGGGCAAGGTACGAGCAGTACTTC. This encodes CASSPVGRARYEQYF.

The chain couples TRBV7-9 to TRBJ2-5; possible D gene TRBD1, 5 bases. Germline V lookup: CDR1 SEHNR, CDR2 FQNEAQ (reference sequence). The length of the CDR3 is 15 residues. V gave up 0 bases and J gave up 5 bases, with 13 bases separating them. CDR3 sequence reads: CASSLALGVRETQYF. In DNA, the CDR3 is TGTGCCAGCAGCTTAGCGCTAGGGGTCCGGGAGACCCAGTACTTC.

V gene TRBV5-4 combines with J gene TRBJ2-5; 7 positions agree with TRBD2. The CDR3 consists of 15 residues. J lost 7 bases, V lost 1 base, and 10 bases had no gene match. Germline assignment: CDR1 SGHNT and CDR2 YYREEE (reference sequence). CDR3 protein: CASSLIVGGPGTQYF. The CDR3 nucleotides are TGTGCCAGCAGCTTGATCGTGGGAGGGCCAGGGACCCAGTACTTC.

This clone was observed a handful of times. The chain links TRBV7-9 to TRBJ1-3, with D tentatively TRBD1 (5 bases). This CDR3 contains 13 residues. With 7 bases removed from V and 5 bases from J, the gap between germline ends came to 12 bases. Per the germline V gene, CDR1 is SEHNR and CDR2 is FQNEAQ (reference sequence). The CDR3 reads CASTAGGRNTIYF. The CDR3 DNA reads as TGTGCCAGCACGGCTGGGGGGAGAAACACCATATATTTT.

The genes are TRBV5-4 and TRBJ1-4, with D hard to call. The V gene's germline CDR1 is SGHNT and CDR2 YYREEE (reference sequence). The CDR3 is made up of 15 amino acids. V lost 0 bases to trimming and J lost 8 bases, with 14 bases between them. This CDR3 reads CASSLAGAEGEKLFF. CDR3 coding DNA: TGTGCCAGCAGCTTGGCCGGAGCGGAGGGCGAAAAACTGTTTTTT.

CDR3 in amino acids: CASSPRGGETQYF. CDR3 nucleotide sequence: TGTGCCAGCAGCCCTAGAGGAGGAGAGACCCAGTACTTC. The V gene is TRBV4-2, the J gene TRBJ2-5; possibly TRBD2 for D (5 bases). Per the germline V gene, CDR1 is LGHNA and CDR2 is YNFKEQ. This CDR3 is built from 13 residues. V dropped 4 bases and J dropped 4 bases, with 10 bases sitting between them.

The rearrangement joins TRBV4-1 to TRBJ1-4; D is uncertain. V was shortened by 0 bases and J by 4 bases, with 6 bases between the two germline ends. The CDR3 contains 14 residues. CDR1 MGHRA and CDR2 YSYEKL come from the germline V gene. CDR3: CASSQDRVNEKLFF. The CDR3, as DNA: TGCGCCAGCAGCCAAGATCGGGTTAATGAAAAACTGTTTTTT.

The V gene is TRBV7-8, the J gene TRBJ1-1, with D possibly TRBD1 on 5 matching bases. The germline V and J ends were trimmed by 4 bases and 2 bases, with 14 bases remaining between them. The CDR3 totals 15 residues. Germline CDR1 reads SGHVS; CDR2 reads FQNEAQ. In DNA form, the CDR3 reads TGTGCCAGCAGCTGGGAAACGGGGGTTAACACTGAAGCTTTCTTT. This gives the protein CASSWETGVNTEAFF.

A single count supports this clone. The chain is built from TRBV5-1 and TRBJ2-7, with a tentative D call TRBD1 (6 bases). CDR3 length equals 14 residues. V lost 2 bases, J lost 6 bases, and 15 bases lay in between. CDR1 and CDR2 from the germline V gene are SGHRS and YFSETQ. The CDR3: CASSLGQGLTEQYF. The CDR3 nucleotides read TGCGCCAGCAGCTTAGGCCAGGGGTTGACCGAGCAGTACTTC. Drawing the rest from reference TRBV5-1 and TRBJ2-7, the complete variable domain is KAGVTQTPRYLIKTRGQQVTLSCSPISGHRSVSWYQQTPGQGLQFLFEYFSETQRNKGNFPGRFSGRQFSNSRSEMNVSTLELGDSALYLCASSLGQGLTEQYFGPGTRLTVT.

The rearrangement uses TRBV7-8 and TRBJ1-5, with D perhaps matching TRBD1 (5 bases). V dropped 4 bases and J dropped 8 bases, with 24 bases sitting between them. Germline CDR1 and CDR2: SGHVS and FQNEAQ. This CDR3 region has 17 residues. CDR3 coding DNA: TGTGCCAGCAGCTCCCCTTCGGGGGGGGATCCGTTAGAGCCCCAGCATTTT. The encoded protein is CASSSPSGGDPLEPQHF.

The chain employs TRBV30 and TRBJ1-1; 7 bases are a match to TRBD1. The CDR3 has 14 residues. Germline V gives CDR1 GTSNPN, CDR2 SVGIG (reference sequence). The ends lost 2 bases at V and 1 base at J; junction bases unmatched: 4. The CDR3 bases are TGTGCCTGGAGTCGGGACAGCCAGAACACTGAAGCTTTCTTT. It codes for CAWSRDSQNTEAFF.